These T cell receptor beta chains were read from a single sample in a study of T cell responses to AZD1222 COVID-19 vaccine. Using immunoSEQ multiplex PCR, the repertoire was profiled, and TCRdb retains in-frame clones only, with some absent. In the table there are over 100,000 clones, more than 75% of which are singletons. Sequencing used peripheral blood, obtained on day 0 of AZD1222 vaccination. The receptors shown here come from an adult in good health. Both conserved end residues are part of each CDR3. Each record gives: CDR3 protein, CDR3 DNA, CDR3 length, J gene, D gene, V gene, clone size. A D gene is named only where the DNA matches it firmly. Some rows have no size entry. The others give once, few or many, or a class for an expanded clone.

CDR3 protein: CASNPLVEEYGYTF
CDR3 DNA: TGTGCCAGCAATCCCCTAGTGGAGGAATATGGCTACACCTTC
CDR3 length: 14
J gene: TRBJ1-2
D gene: .
V gene: TRBV5-6
clone size: .

CDR3 protein: CSVLPGQGMNTEAFF
CDR3 DNA: TGCAGCGTTCTTCCGGGACAGGGCATGAACACTGAAGCTTTCTTT
CDR3 length: 15
J gene: TRBJ1-1
D gene: TRBD1
V gene: TRBV29-1
clone size: few

CDR3 protein: CASSPSTDTQYF
CDR3 DNA: TGTGCCAGCAGCCCGAGCACAGATACGCAGTATTTT
CDR3 length: 12
J gene: TRBJ2-3
D gene: .
V gene: TRBV12-3/TRBV12-4
clone size: .

CDR3 protein: CASSPLAGGRETQYF
CDR3 DNA: TGTGCCAGCAGCCCTCTAGCGGGCGGTAGAGAGACCCAGTACTTC
CDR3 length: 15
J gene: TRBJ2-5
D gene: TRBD2
V gene: TRBV14
clone size: .

CDR3 protein: CASRSRGGDSDTQYF
CDR3 DNA: TGTGCCAGCAGGTCGCGGGGGGGGGATTCGGATACGCAGTATTTT
CDR3 length: 15
J gene: TRBJ2-3
D gene: TRBD2
V gene: TRBV3-1/TRBV3-2
clone size: .

CDR3 protein: CASSLYRVGSGEQYF
CDR3 DNA: TGTGCCAGCAGTCTTTACAGGGTTGGTTCTGGCGAGCAGTACTTC
CDR3 length: 15
J gene: TRBJ2-7
D gene: .
V gene: TRBV27
clone size: .

CDR3 protein: CASRTSLRTPNSWAFF
CDR3 DNA: TGTGCCAGCAGGACATCGCTAAGGACACCTAATTCCTGGGCTTTCTTT
CDR3 length: 16
J gene: TRBJ1-1
D gene: .
V gene: TRBV5-5
clone size: .

CDR3 protein: CASSVGTAYGYTF
CDR3 DNA: TGTGCCAGCAGCGTCGGGACAGCCTATGGCTACACCTTC
CDR3 length: 13
J gene: TRBJ1-2
D gene: TRBD1
V gene: TRBV12-3/TRBV12-4
clone size: .

CDR3 protein: CASSMKQLKDEQYF
CDR3 DNA: TGTGCCAGTAGTATGAAACAGTTGAAAGACGAGCAGTACTTC
CDR3 length: 14
J gene: TRBJ2-7
D gene: .
V gene: TRBV19
clone size: .

CDR3 protein: CASSKVGGRSEQYF
CDR3 DNA: TGTGCCAGCAGCAAAGTTGGGGGTAGGAGCGAGCAGTACTTC
CDR3 length: 14
J gene: TRBJ2-7
D gene: .
V gene: TRBV21-1
clone size: .

CDR3 protein: CASSLGLMNTEAFF
CDR3 DNA: TGTGCCAGCAGCTTAGGGCTTATGAACACTGAAGCTTTCTTT
CDR3 length: 14
J gene: TRBJ1-1
D gene: .
V gene: TRBV7-2
clone size: .

CDR3 protein: CASSKEFRSYGYTF
CDR3 DNA: TGTGCCAGCAGCAAGGAATTCCGATCCTATGGCTACACCTTC
CDR3 length: 14
J gene: TRBJ1-2
D gene: .
V gene: TRBV21-1
clone size: few